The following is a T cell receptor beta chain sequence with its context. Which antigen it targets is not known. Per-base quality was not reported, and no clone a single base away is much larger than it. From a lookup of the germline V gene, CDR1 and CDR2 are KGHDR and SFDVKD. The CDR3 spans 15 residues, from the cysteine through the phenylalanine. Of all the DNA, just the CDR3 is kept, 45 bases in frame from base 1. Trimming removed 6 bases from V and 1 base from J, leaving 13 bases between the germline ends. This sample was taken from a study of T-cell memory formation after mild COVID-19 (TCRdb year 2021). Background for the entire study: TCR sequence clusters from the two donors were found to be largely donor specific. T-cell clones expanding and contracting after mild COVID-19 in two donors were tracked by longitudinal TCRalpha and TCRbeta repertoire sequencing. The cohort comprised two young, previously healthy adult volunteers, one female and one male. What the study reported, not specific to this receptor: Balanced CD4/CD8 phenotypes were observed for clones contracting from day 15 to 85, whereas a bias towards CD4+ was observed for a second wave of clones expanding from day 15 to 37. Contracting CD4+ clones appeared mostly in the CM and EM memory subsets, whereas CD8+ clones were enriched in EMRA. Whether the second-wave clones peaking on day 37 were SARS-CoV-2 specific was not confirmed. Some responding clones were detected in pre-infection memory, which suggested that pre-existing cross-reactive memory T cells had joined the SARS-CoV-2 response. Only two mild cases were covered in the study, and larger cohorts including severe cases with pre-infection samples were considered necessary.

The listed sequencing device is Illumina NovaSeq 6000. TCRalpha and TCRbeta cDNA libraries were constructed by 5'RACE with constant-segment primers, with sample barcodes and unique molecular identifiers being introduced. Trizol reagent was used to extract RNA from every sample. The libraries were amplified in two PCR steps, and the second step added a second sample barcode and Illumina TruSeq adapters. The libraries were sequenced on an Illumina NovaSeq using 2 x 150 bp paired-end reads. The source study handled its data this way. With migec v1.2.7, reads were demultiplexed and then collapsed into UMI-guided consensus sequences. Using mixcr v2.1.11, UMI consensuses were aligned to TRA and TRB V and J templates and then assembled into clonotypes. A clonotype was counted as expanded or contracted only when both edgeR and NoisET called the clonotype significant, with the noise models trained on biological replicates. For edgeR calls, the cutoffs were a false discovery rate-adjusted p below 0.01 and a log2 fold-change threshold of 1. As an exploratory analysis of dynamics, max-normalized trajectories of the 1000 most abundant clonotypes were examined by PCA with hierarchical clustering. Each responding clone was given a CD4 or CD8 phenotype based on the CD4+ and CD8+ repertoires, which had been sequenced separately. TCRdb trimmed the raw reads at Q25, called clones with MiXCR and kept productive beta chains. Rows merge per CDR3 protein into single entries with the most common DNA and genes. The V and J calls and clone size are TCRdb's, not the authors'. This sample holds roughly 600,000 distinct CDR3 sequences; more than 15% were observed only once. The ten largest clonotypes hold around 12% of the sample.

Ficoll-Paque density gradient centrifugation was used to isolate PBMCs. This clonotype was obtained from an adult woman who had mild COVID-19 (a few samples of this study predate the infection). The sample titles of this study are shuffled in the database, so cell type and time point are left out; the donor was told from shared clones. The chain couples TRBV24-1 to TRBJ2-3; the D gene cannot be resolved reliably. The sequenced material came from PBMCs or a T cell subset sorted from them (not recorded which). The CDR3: CATSFSGSGTDTQYF. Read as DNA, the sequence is TGTGCCACCAGTTTCTCGGGCAGCGGCACAGATACGCAGTATTTT.